This TCR beta chain was retrieved from a study of blood T cells in healthy people across ages. Together with a sample-barcoded 5' primer, a J-beta primer mix was included in a second PCR lasting about 7 to 12 cycles. TCRdb itself ran the 5' RACE reads through MiXCR, one entry per CDR3 protein. The sample yields approximately 830,000 distinct CDR3 sequences, approximately 67% seen once. Trimming stripped 4 bases from V and 2 bases from J, with 11 bases between. Germline CDR1 reads LGHDT; CDR2 reads YNNKEL (reference sequence). The CDR3 is 14 amino acids. The chain joins TRBV3-1 to TRBJ1-2; TRBD1 might be the D (5 bases). This receptor was taken from a man younger than 45 in good health. The sequenced sample consisted of blood. In DNA form, the CDR3 reads TGTGCCAGCAGCCGGGGACGGGCCAACTATGGCTACACCTTC. Its protein product is CASSRGRANYGYTF.